This is a list of T cell receptor beta chains from one sample in a study of T cell responses to AZD1222 COVID-19 vaccine. The assay was immunoSEQ multiplex PCR, and TCRdb's table has in-frame clones only and misses some. The sample shows about 140,000 clones, about 89% of them seen only once. Sequences were derived from peripheral blood, sampled 28 days after the second dose of the MenACWY control vaccine. These receptors all come from an adult who received the MenACWY meningococcal vaccine as a control. The CDR3 runs from the conserved cysteine through the conserved F or W. Fields, in order: CDR3 DNA, CDR3 protein, clone size, V gene, D gene, J gene. A D gene is named only where the DNA matches it firmly. Expanded clones get a size class; other rows say once, few or many, or leave the size out.

DNA: TGCGCCAGCAGTGAGTCGGGACGACATGATGAAAAACTGTTTTTT; CDR3: CASSESGRHDEKLFF; size: -; V: TRBV10-2; D: -; J: TRBJ1-4
DNA: TGCGCCAGCAGCTTGGAGGGCTGGGGGACTAATGAAAAACTGTTTTTT; CDR3: CASSLEGWGTNEKLFF; size: -; V: TRBV5-1; D: -; J: TRBJ1-4
DNA: TGTGCCAGCACCTCCGGGACACATGGCTACACCTTC; CDR3: CASTSGTHGYTF; size: -; V: TRBV28; D: -; J: TRBJ1-2
DNA: TGTGCCAGCTGGCTTCTCGGGGTCACTGAAGCTTTCTTT; CDR3: CASWLLGVTEAFF; size: -; V: TRBV12-3/TRBV12-4; D: -; J: TRBJ1-1
DNA: TGTGCCAGCAGTGGAGGGCCTAGGGTATCCGGGGCCAACGTCCTGACTTTC; CDR3: CASSGGPRVSGANVLTF; size: -; V: TRBV2; D: -; J: TRBJ2-6
DNA: TGTGCCAGCAGCTTGCCGGGGTTGGGAGCCGGGGAGCTGTTTTTT; CDR3: CASSLPGLGAGELFF; size: few; V: TRBV5-4; D: -; J: TRBJ2-2
DNA: TGTGCCAGCACCCCCACGGGCTCTGGAAACACCATATATTTT; CDR3: CASTPTGSGNTIYF; size: -; V: TRBV9; D: -; J: TRBJ1-3
DNA: TGTGCCAGCAGCCGGGGGGGCTCGAGCAATCAGCCCCAGCATTTT; CDR3: CASSRGGSSNQPQHF; size: -; V: TRBV3-1/TRBV3-2; D: -; J: TRBJ1-5
DNA: TGTGCCAGCAGCCCGGGGGGAGCTAATGAAAAACTGTTTTTT; CDR3: CASSPGGANEKLFF; size: -; V: TRBV2; D: -; J: TRBJ1-4
DNA: TGCGCCAGCAGCTTGCGACCAGGGGCAGAGACCCAGTACTTC; CDR3: CASSLRPGAETQYF; size: -; V: TRBV5-1; D: -; J: TRBJ2-5
DNA: TGTGCCAGCAGCCAAGGACAGGCAACTAACTATGGCTACACCTTC; CDR3: CASSQGQATNYGYTF; size: -; V: TRBV14; D: -; J: TRBJ1-2
DNA: TGTGCCACCAGCTCTACGGGGCGGGGGGACGAAGCTTTCTTT; CDR3: CATSSTGRGDEAFF; size: few; V: TRBV15; D: -; J: TRBJ1-1
DNA: TGTGCCAGCAGCTTGGGGGACAGGGTTGATGGGGCCAACGTCCTGACTTTC; CDR3: CASSLGDRVDGANVLTF; size: -; V: TRBV5-6; D: TRBD1; J: TRBJ2-6
DNA: TGTGCCAGCAGTCAAGCTCAGGGGGCGCGAAACACTGAAGCTTTCTTT; CDR3: CASSQAQGARNTEAFF; size: -; V: TRBV9; D: TRBD1; J: TRBJ1-1
DNA: TGTGCCAGCAGCTTAACGGTCACCTACAATGAGCAGTTCTTC; CDR3: CASSLTVTYNEQFF; size: -; V: TRBV7-8; D: -; J: TRBJ2-1
DNA: TGTGCCAGCAGCGTAGGCCCGACTAGACTCGAGACCCAGTACTTC; CDR3: CASSVGPTRLETQYF; size: -; V: TRBV9; D: -; J: TRBJ2-5
DNA: TGTGCCAGCACCATGGGGGGGTTAAATGAAAAACTGTTTTTT; CDR3: CASTMGGLNEKLFF; size: -; V: TRBV28; D: -; J: TRBJ1-4
DNA: TGTGCCAGCAGTGGCCAAGATAATCAGCCCCAGCATTTT; CDR3: CASSGQDNQPQHF; size: -; V: TRBV2; D: -; J: TRBJ1-5
DNA: TGTGCCAGCAGCCCCTCAGACGAGGTGGTGAGCACTGAAGCTTTCTTT; CDR3: CASSPSDEVVSTEAFF; size: -; V: TRBV9; D: -; J: TRBJ1-1
DNA: TGCGCCAGCAGCCAAGATTCAGGGGAATCCTACGAGCAGTACTTC; CDR3: CASSQDSGESYEQYF; size: -; V: TRBV4-3; D: -; J: TRBJ2-7
DNA: TGTGCCAGAGGAACGGGGCCAGATCAGCCCCAGCATTTT; CDR3: CARGTGPDQPQHF; size: -; V: TRBV3-1/TRBV3-2; D: -; J: TRBJ1-5
DNA: TGTGCCAGCAGCGCGGGACAGGCGCCCACCGGGGAGCTGTTTTTT; CDR3: CASSAGQAPTGELFF; size: -; V: TRBV9; D: TRBD1; J: TRBJ2-2
DNA: TGTGCCAGCAGCCCCTCCCCACAGGGGGCGCGCACCGGGGAGCTGTTTTTT; CDR3: CASSPSPQGARTGELFF; size: -; V: TRBV7-2; D: TRBD1; J: TRBJ2-2
DNA: TGTGCCAGTAGTATAGATCGGCAAGGTTCGGGTCAGCCCCAGCATTTT; CDR3: CASSIDRQGSGQPQHF; size: -; V: TRBV19; D: -; J: TRBJ1-5
DNA: TGTGCCAGCAGTTACTCTTCGGGTTCATTTAGCACAGATACGCAGTATTTT; CDR3: CASSYSSGSFSTDTQYF; size: -; V: TRBV6-2/TRBV6-3; D: -; J: TRBJ2-3
DNA: TGCAGTGGGGGTGTTCATTCACCCCTCCACTTT; CDR3: CSGGVHSPLHF; size: -; V: TRBV20-1; D: -; J: TRBJ1-6
DNA: TGCGCCAGCAGCCAAGAGGGTCCAGGACAGGGTAACTATGGCTACACCTTC; CDR3: CASSQEGPGQGNYGYTF; size: once; V: TRBV4-3; D: TRBD1; J: TRBJ1-2
DNA: TGCGCCAGCAGCTTGACAGGGTTGGGCACAGATACGCAGTATTTT; CDR3: CASSLTGLGTDTQYF; size: -; V: TRBV5-1; D: -; J: TRBJ2-3
DNA: TGTGCCAGCAGCTTATCCAGGGCAGGGTCACCCCTCCACTTT; CDR3: CASSLSRAGSPLHF; size: medium-sized; V: TRBV11-2; D: -; J: TRBJ1-6
DNA: TGTGCCACATCTGGCGCCGGTAATTCACCCCTCCACTTT; CDR3: CATSGAGNSPLHF; size: -; V: TRBV12-3/TRBV12-4; D: -; J: TRBJ1-6
DNA: TGTGCCACCAGTGATTTTTGTGTCAAGGCCAGGCGGACTAGCGGAGCCTACGAGCAGTACTTC; CDR3: CATSDFCVKARRTSGAYEQYF; size: -; V: TRBV24-1; D: TRBD2; J: TRBJ2-7
DNA: TGTGCCAGTAGTGTTCTGGGTAGCGGGCTTGAGCAGTTCTTC; CDR3: CASSVLGSGLEQFF; size: -; V: TRBV19; D: TRBD2; J: TRBJ2-1
DNA: TGTGCCAGCAGCCCCTTGGGACCCACAGATACGCAGTATTTT; CDR3: CASSPLGPTDTQYF; size: -; V: TRBV7-3; D: -; J: TRBJ2-3
DNA: TGTGCCAGCAGTGAAGAGTCCTCTGGAAACACCATATATTTT; CDR3: CASSEESSGNTIYF; size: -; V: TRBV2; D: -; J: TRBJ1-3
DNA: TGTGCCATCAGTGAGACAGGGGGAAACACCGGGGAGCTGTTTTTT; CDR3: CAISETGGNTGELFF; size: -; V: TRBV10-3; D: TRBD1; J: TRBJ2-2
DNA: TGCGCCAGCAGCCAAGAGGGGTCCCAATATAGCAATCAGCCCCAGCATTTT; CDR3: CASSQEGSQYSNQPQHF; size: -; V: TRBV4-1; D: -; J: TRBJ1-5
DNA: TGTGCCAGCAGGGAAGGACAGGGCGCTTACCAAGAGACCCAGTACTTC; CDR3: CASREGQGAYQETQYF; size: -; V: TRBV2; D: TRBD1; J: TRBJ2-5
DNA: TGTGCCAGCAGCTCCACGCGGAGCGATGAGCAGTTCTTC; CDR3: CASSSTRSDEQFF; size: -; V: TRBV7-3; D: -; J: TRBJ2-1
DNA: TGTGCCAGCAGCTTAGGGGACAGCACAGATACGCAGTATTTT; CDR3: CASSLGDSTDTQYF; size: -; V: TRBV7-2; D: -; J: TRBJ2-3
DNA: TGTGCCAGCAGCCAACAAACGAGGACCGGGGAGCTGTTTTTT; CDR3: CASSQQTRTGELFF; size: -; V: TRBV7-6; D: -; J: TRBJ2-2
DNA: TGTGCCAGCAGTCAGGGACAGGTGGGCACTGAAGCTTTCTTT; CDR3: CASSQGQVGTEAFF; size: -; V: TRBV6-9; D: TRBD1; J: TRBJ1-1
DNA: TGTGCCATCACCGGCACCGGGGAGCTGTTTTTT; CDR3: CAITGTGELFF; size: -; V: TRBV10-3; D: -; J: TRBJ2-2
DNA: TGTGCCAGTAGTCCCGCGGGGAATGAGCAGTTCTTC; CDR3: CASSPAGNEQFF; size: -; V: TRBV19; D: -; J: TRBJ2-1
DNA: TGTGCCACCAGAACTGCGTCTCGCTATGGCTACACCTTC; CDR3: CATRTASRYGYTF; size: -; V: TRBV19; D: -; J: TRBJ1-2
DNA: TGTGCCAGCAGTTACCCTTCCGGGGAGGGTGGCTACACCTTC; CDR3: CASSYPSGEGGYTF; size: -; V: TRBV6-5; D: -; J: TRBJ1-2
DNA: TGTGCCTGGAGCCACAAAGGACTAGCGGGGTTGGAGCAGTACTTC; CDR3: CAWSHKGLAGLEQYF; size: -; V: TRBV30; D: TRBD2; J: TRBJ2-7
DNA: TGTGCCAGCAGCTTTTTTCGAGACAAGGGTAGCGGTGAAGCTTTCTTT; CDR3: CASSFFRDKGSGEAFF; size: -; V: TRBV7-9; D: -; J: TRBJ1-1
DNA: TGTGCCAGCAGCGTAGGGTCTAGCACAGATACGCAGTATTTT; CDR3: CASSVGSSTDTQYF; size: -; V: TRBV9; D: -; J: TRBJ2-3
DNA: TGTGCCACTCGGGACAGGAGCACAGATACGCAGTATTTT; CDR3: CATRDRSTDTQYF; size: -; V: TRBV19; D: TRBD1; J: TRBJ2-3
DNA: TGCGCCAGCAACGTATTGACAGAACAAGAGACCCAGTACTTC; CDR3: CASNVLTEQETQYF; size: -; V: TRBV5-1; D: -; J: TRBJ2-5
DNA: TGTGCCAGCGCGACAGGGTTTCTCTCCTATAATTCACCCCTCCACTTT; CDR3: CASATGFLSYNSPLHF; size: -; V: TRBV28; D: TRBD1; J: TRBJ1-6
DNA: TGTGCCAGTAGTGATCAGAGCAATCAGCCCCAGCATTTT; CDR3: CASSDQSNQPQHF; size: -; V: TRBV19; D: -; J: TRBJ1-5